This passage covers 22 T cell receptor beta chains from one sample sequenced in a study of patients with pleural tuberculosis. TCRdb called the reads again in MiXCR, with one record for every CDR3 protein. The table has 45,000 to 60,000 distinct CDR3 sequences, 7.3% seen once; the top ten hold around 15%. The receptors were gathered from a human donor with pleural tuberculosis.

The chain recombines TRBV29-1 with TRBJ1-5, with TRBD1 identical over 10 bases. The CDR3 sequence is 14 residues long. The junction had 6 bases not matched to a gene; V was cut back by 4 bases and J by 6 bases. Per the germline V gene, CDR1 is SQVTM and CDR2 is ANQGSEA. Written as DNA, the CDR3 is TGCAGCGTTGGGACAGGGGGGATGGCTCAGCCCCAGCATTTT. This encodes CSVGTGGMAQPQHF.

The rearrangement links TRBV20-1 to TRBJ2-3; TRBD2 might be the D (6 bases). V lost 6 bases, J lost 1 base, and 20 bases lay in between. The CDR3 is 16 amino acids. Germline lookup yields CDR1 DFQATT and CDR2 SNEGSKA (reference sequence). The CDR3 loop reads CSAQDRYGSGTDTQYF. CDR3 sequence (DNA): TGCAGTGCCCAGGACCGCTACGGGAGCGGCACAGATACGCAGTATTTT.

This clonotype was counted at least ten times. CDR3 in amino acids: CSARAGVDSYNSPLHF. CDR3 DNA: TGCAGTGCTAGGGCAGGGGTGGACTCCTATAATTCACCCCTCCACTTT. The gene calls are TRBV20-1 and TRBJ1-6, with D possibly matching TRBD1 (6 bases). The germline V and J ends were trimmed by 3 bases and 0 bases, with 12 bases remaining between them. The germline V gene encodes CDR1 DFQATT and CDR2 SNEGSKA (reference sequence). CDR3 size: 16 residues.

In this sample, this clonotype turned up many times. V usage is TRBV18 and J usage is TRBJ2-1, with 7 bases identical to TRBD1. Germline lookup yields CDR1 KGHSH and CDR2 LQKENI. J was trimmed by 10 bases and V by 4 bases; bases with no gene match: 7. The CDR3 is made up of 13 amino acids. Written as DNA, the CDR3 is TGTGCCAGCTCACTAAGCACAGGGGACGAGCAGTTCTTC. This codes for CASSLSTGDEQFF.

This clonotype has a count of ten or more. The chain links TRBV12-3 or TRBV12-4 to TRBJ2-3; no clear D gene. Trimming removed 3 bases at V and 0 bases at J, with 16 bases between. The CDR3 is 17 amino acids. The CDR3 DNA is TGTGCCAGCAGTTTGGAGCCCGACCCCGCTAGCACAGATACGCAGTATTTT. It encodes CASSLEPDPASTDTQYF.

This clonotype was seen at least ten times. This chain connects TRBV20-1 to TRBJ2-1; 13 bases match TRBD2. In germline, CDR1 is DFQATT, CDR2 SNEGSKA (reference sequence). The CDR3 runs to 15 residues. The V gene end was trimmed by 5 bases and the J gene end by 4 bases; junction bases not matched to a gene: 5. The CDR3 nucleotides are TGCAGTGCTTCCGGGACTAGCGGGATTTACAATGAGCAGTTCTTC. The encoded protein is CSASGTSGIYNEQFF.

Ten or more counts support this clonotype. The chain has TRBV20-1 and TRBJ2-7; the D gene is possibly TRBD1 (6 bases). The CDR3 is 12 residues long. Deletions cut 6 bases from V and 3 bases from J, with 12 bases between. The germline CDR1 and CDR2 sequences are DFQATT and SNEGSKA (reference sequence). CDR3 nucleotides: TGCAGTGCCAACAGGGACATCTACGAGCAGTACTTC. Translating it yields CSANRDIYEQYF.

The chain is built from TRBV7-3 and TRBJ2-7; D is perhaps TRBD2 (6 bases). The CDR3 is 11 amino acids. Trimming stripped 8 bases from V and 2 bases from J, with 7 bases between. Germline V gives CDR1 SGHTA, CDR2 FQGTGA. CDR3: CASRGTYEQYV. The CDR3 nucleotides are TGTGCCAGCCGGGGGACCTACGAGCAGTACGTC.

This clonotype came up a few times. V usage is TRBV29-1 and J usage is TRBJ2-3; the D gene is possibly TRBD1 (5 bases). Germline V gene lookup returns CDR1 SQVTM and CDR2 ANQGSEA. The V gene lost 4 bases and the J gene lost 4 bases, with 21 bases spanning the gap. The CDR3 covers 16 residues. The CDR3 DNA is TGCAGCGTTGGAGATTTGGCGTCAGGGTACCCAGATACGCAGTATTTT. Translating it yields CSVGDLASGYPDTQYF.

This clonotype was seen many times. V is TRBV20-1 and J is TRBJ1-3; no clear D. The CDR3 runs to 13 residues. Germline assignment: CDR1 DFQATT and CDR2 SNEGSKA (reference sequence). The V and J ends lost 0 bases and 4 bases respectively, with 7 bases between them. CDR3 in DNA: TGCAGTGCTAGAGATCCCGTGGGAAACACCATATATTTT. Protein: CSARDPVGNTIYF.

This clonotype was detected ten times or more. The CDR3 sequence: CASSKFQGSGYTF. In DNA, the CDR3 is TGTGCCAGCAGTAAATTTCAGGGATCGGGCTACACCTTC. The V and J genes are TRBV6-1 and TRBJ1-2, with D tentatively TRBD1 (5 bases). V was clipped by 5 bases and J by 8 bases, with 15 bases between them. The CDR3 extends over 13 amino acids. Germline V CDR1 and CDR2: MNHNS, SASEGT.

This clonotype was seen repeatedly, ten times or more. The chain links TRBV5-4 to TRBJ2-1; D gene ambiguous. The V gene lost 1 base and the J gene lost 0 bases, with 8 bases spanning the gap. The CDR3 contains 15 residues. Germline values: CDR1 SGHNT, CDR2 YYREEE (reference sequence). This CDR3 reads CASSLMAVSYNEQFF. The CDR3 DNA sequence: TGTGCCAGCAGCTTGATGGCGGTCTCCTACAATGAGCAGTTCTTC.

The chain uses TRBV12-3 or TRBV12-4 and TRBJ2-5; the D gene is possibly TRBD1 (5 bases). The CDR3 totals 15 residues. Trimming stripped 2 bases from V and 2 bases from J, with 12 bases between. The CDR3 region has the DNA TGTGCCAGCAGTTTAATTTTAGGGGAACAAGAGACCCAGTACTTC. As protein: CASSLILGEQETQYF.

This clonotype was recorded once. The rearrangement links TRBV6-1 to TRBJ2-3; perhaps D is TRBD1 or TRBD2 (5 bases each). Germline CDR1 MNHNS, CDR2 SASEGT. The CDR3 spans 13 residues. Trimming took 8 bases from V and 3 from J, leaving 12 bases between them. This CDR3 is CASSSRETDTQYF. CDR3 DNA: TGTGCCAGCTCGAGCAGGGAGACAGATACGCAGTATTTT.

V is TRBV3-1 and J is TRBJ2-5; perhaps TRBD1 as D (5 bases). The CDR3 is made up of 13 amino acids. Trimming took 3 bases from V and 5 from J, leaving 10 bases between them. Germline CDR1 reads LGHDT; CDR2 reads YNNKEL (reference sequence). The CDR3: CASSHRPGETQYF. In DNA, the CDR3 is TGTGCCAGCAGCCATCGACCAGGGGAGACCCAGTACTTC.

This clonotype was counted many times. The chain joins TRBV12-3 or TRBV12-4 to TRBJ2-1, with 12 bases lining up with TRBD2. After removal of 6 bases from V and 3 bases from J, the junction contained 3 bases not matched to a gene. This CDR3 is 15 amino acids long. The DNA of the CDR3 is TGTGCCAGCAGCCCGACTAGCGGGAGCTACAATGAGCAGTTCTTC. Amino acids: CASSPTSGSYNEQFF.

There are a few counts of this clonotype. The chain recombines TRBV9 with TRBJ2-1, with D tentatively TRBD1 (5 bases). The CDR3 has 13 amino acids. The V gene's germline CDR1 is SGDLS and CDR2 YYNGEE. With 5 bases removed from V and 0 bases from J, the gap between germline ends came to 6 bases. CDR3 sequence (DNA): TGTGCCAGCAGTGACAGCTCCTACAATGAGCAGTTCTTC. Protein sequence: CASSDSSYNEQFF.

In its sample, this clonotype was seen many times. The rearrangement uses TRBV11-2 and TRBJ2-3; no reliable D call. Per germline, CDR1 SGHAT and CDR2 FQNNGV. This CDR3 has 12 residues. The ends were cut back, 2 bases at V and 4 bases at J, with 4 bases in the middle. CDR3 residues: CASSLIPDTQYF. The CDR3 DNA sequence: TGTGCCAGCAGCTTAATCCCAGATACGCAGTATTTT.

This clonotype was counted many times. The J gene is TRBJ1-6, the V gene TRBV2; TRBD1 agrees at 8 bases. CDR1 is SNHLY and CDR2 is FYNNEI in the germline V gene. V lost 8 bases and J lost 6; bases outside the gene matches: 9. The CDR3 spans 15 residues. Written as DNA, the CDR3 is TGTGCCAGCTCTCCCCGGACAGGGCCTAATTCACCCCTCCACTTT. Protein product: CASSPRTGPNSPLHF.

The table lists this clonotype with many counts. This chain's CDR3 is CASSPGGQTTYGYTF. The CDR3 nucleotides read TGTGCCAGCAGCCCTGGAGGGCAGACCACCTATGGCTACACCTTC. V usage is TRBV11-2 and J usage is TRBJ1-2; D gene uncertain. The V end was cut by 5 bases, the J end by 4 bases, with 17 bases between. In germline, CDR1 is SGHAT, CDR2 FQNNGV. This CDR3 is 15 amino acids long.

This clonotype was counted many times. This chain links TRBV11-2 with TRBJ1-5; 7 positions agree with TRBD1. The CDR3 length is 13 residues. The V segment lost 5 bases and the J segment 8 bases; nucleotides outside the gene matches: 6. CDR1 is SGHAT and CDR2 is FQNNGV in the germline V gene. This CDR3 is CASSLRGTEPQHF. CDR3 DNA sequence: TGTGCCAGCAGCCTCAGGGGGACGGAGCCCCAGCATTTT.

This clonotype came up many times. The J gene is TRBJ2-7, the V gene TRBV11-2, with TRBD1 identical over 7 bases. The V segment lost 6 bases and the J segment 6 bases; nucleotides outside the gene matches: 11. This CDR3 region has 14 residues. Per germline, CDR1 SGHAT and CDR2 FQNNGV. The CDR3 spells CASRPRTGQSEQYF. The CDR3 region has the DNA TGTGCCAGCAGACCCAGGACAGGTCAGAGCGAGCAGTACTTC.